Listed here is a single TCR beta chain. What it recognizes is unknown. This specimen comes from a study of graft-versus-host responses after intestinal transplantation. Study-level results: Patients who carried graft-donor T cell macrochimerism also had high graft-versus-host to host-versus-graft clonal ratios in their allografts.

TCRdb's table, derived via immunoSEQ multiplex PCR, lists solely in-frame clones and lacks some. The profile covers around 13,000 clones, with 90% to 95% appearing a single time and approximately 4.7% taken by the ten largest. V lost 0 bases, J lost 5 bases, and 9 bases stayed unmatched. CDR3 length equals 16 residues. The germline V gene encodes CDR1 SGHKS and CDR2 YYEKEE (reference sequence). The V and J genes are TRBV5-5 and TRBJ2-7; the match to TRBD1 covers 9 bases. The source was PBMCs, collected 1032 days after intestinal transplantation. The receptor's source is a human patient who received an intestinal transplant, so some T cells may come from the graft donor. The CDR3 here is CASSLVGQGLMNEQYF. CDR3 in DNA: TGTGCCAGCAGCTTGGTAGGACAGGGGTTGATGAACGAGCAGTACTTC.